This T cell receptor (beta chain) is drawn from a study of spatial heterogeneity in lung cancer. About the study: Alpha-chain sequences were detected in numbers that were consistently lower than beta-chain sequences. For the average unique TCR and UMI combination, more than 9.5 occurrences appeared in raw reads.

This clonotype was seen at least ten times. Its antigen is still unknown. Study outcomes and limitations: Follow-up blood showed ubiquitous expanded tumor TCRs less than blood at resection did.

TCRdb processed the 5' RACE reads anew with MiXCR; each CDR3 protein has one entry. The sample has approximately 66,000 distinct CDR3 sequences, nearly 6.5% seen once. The time point is: sample taken at primary tumor resection. The germline V gene encodes CDR1 SGHTA and CDR2 FQGNSA. This CDR3 spans 16 amino acids. The V and J ends lost 5 bases and 5 bases, in that order; junction bases with no gene match: 12. This TCR came from a female donor with early-stage non-small cell lung cancer. Here the sequenced sample was PBMCs, taken at surgery. This chain uses TRBV7-2 with TRBJ2-5; 9 bases map to TRBD2. The CDR3: CASSVIGAGGRETQYF. CDR3 DNA: TGTGCCAGCAGCGTCATAGGAGCGGGGGGCCGGGAGACCCAGTACTTC.